The source of this TCR beta chain is a study of response to subunit inactivated influenza vaccine. This clonotype was seen repeatedly, ten times or more. TCRdb reprocessed the RT-PCR reads with MiXCR, giving one entry per CDR3 protein. The table lists 150,000 or so distinct CDR3 sequences, about 10% of them singletons. The CDR3 has 14 amino acids. V was trimmed by 2 bases and J by 8 bases, leaving 13 bases between them. Sequencing used CD8+ T cells sorted from PBMCs, obtained around 25 months after vaccination. This TCR derives from a man between 50 and 69 years old who received an inactivated influenza vaccine. The chain employs TRBV12-3 or TRBV12-4 and TRBJ2-4; the D gene could be TRBD1 or TRBD2 (5 bases each). The CDR3 loop is CASSLSVTGHIQYF. CDR3 in DNA: TGTGCCAGCAGTTTATCGGTTACGGGGCACATTCAGTACTTC.